These 29 T cell receptor beta chains were sequenced from one sample in a study of cytomegalovirus exposure and HLA in healthy donors. This PCR relied on a set of 60 Vbeta primers and 13 Jbeta primers. Clones were read by immunoSEQ multiplex PCR, and TCRdb kept only the in-frame ones, dropping some. The sample lists around 94,000 clones, over 60% occurring once. Sequenced sample: PBMCs. The receptors originated from a male donor in good health and CMV-seropositive.

The genes are TRBV19 and TRBJ2-1, with D perhaps TRBD2 (6 bases). The CDR3 has 15 residues. V lost 7 bases to trimming and J lost 0 bases, with 13 bases between them. The germline V gene has CDR1 LNHDA and CDR2 SQIVND (reference sequence). The CDR3 region has the DNA TGTGCCAGTACCCTGGACTATCGCTCCTACAATGAGCAGTTCTTC. Protein: CASTLDYRSYNEQFF.

V is TRBV4-3 and J is TRBJ2-5; 12 positions match TRBD2. The J call is uncertain, as TRBJ2-7 better fits the DNA end. The CDR3 length is 15 residues. From germline, CDR1 is LGHNA and CDR2 YSLEER. CDR3 DNA sequence: TGCGCCAGCAGCCTGACTAGCGGGAGCTCCTACGAGCAGTACTTC. Translation: CASSLTSGSSYEQYF.

J is TRBJ2-7 and V is TRBV30, with 7 bases identical to TRBD2. Germline values: CDR1 GTSNPN, CDR2 SVGIG (reference sequence). The CDR3 totals 14 residues. V trimming: 2 bases; J trimming: 7 bases; junction bases outside the gene matches: 11. CDR3 sequence: CAWSRGSVGQEQYF. The CDR3 nucleotides are TGTGCCTGGAGTCGCGGGAGTGTAGGTCAAGAGCAGTACTTC.

This clone was picked up one time. The chain couples TRBV29-1 to TRBJ2-3, with 7 bases fitting TRBD2. V trimming: 4 bases; J trimming: 5 bases; junction bases outside the gene matches: 9. CDR3 length: 14 residues. The V gene's germline CDR1 is SQVTM and CDR2 ANQGSEA. CDR3 bases: TGCAGCGTTGTATCTGCGGGAGTAGAAGATACGCAGTATTTT. It yields the protein CSVVSAGVEDTQYF.

The gene calls are TRBV6-6 and TRBJ1-1; possibly TRBD1 for D (5 bases). This CDR3 region has 14 residues. The V gene's germline CDR1 is MNHNY and CDR2 SVGAGI (reference sequence). Trimming left V 4 bases short and J 10 bases short, with 19 bases between. The CDR3 DNA sequence: TGTGCCAGCAGTTCCATGGACAAAGCCCTTGTAGCTTTCTTT. This codes for CASSSMDKALVAFF.

As to this clone: The same CDR3 can be traced to other DNA sequences in this sample. The chain combines TRBV6-1 with TRBJ1-5, with TRBD1 matching 7 bases. The J segment lost 1 base and the V segment lost 6 bases, leaving 3 bases of the junction unmatched. From germline, CDR1 is MNHNS and CDR2 SASEGT. The CDR3 totals 14 residues. The CDR3 spells CASSPQGSNQPQHF. The CDR3 nucleotides are TGTGCCAGCAGCCCACAGGGGAGCAATCAGCCCCAGCATTTT.

V usage is TRBV20-1 and J usage is TRBJ1-1; a possible D gene is TRBD1 (5 bases). CDR1 DFQATT and CDR2 SNEGSKA come from the germline V gene (reference sequence). The CDR3 extends over 11 amino acids. The V end was cut by 3 bases, the J end by 6 bases, with 8 bases between. CDR3 nucleotide sequence: TGCAGTGCTAGTGGGGCCGCTGAAGCTTTCTTT. Encoded protein: CSASGAAEAFF.

CDR3 bases: TGTGCCAGCAGTTACTCGAAGCTTGAAAAACTGTTTTTT. Protein: CASSYSKLEKLFF. The rearrangement uses TRBV6-6 and TRBJ1-4; the D is unclear. Trimming took 0 bases from V and 7 from J, leaving 6 bases between them. In germline, CDR1 is MNHNY, CDR2 SVGAGI (reference sequence). The CDR3 is 13 residues long.

The chain uses TRBV11-2 and TRBJ1-2, with a tentative D call TRBD1 (6 bases). The CDR3 has 13 residues. Trimming shortened V by 5 bases and J by 2 bases, and 9 bases separated the two germline ends. CDR1 SGHAT and CDR2 FQNNGV come from the germline V gene. The CDR3 nucleotides are TGTGCCAGCAGCCCGGACAGCAACTATGGCTACACCTTC. Translating it yields CASSPDSNYGYTF.

The sample holds one count of this clone. The J gene is TRBJ2-1, the V gene TRBV19, with D possibly matching TRBD1 (6 bases). V lost 6 bases, J lost 3 bases, and 18 bases lay in between. CDR1 is LNHDA, CDR2 SQIVND, per germline (reference sequence). The CDR3 runs 16 residues. This chain's CDR3 is CASSALGTGNYNEQFF. The CDR3 nucleotides read TGTGCCAGTAGCGCACTCGGTACAGGGAACTACAATGAGCAGTTCTTC.

CDR3 sequence: CASSLSGNLYNEQFF. The DNA for the CDR3 is TGTGCCAGCAGCCTTAGCGGGAATCTCTACAATGAGCAGTTCTTC. The chain combines TRBV7-2 with TRBJ2-1; 8 bases are shared with TRBD2. The CDR3 covers 15 residues. The germline V gene has CDR1 SGHTA and CDR2 FQGNSA. With 5 bases clipped from V and 3 bases from J, the junction kept 6 bases outside the gene matches.

CDR3 residues: CASSLSPGFNQPQHF. The CDR3 DNA reads TGTGCCAGCAGCTTGAGCCCAGGTTTCAATCAGCCCCAGCATTTT. V gene TRBV5-6 combines with J gene TRBJ1-5; D gene ambiguous. Trimming stripped 1 base from V and 3 bases from J, with 11 bases between. The V gene's germline CDR1 is SGHDT and CDR2 YYEEEE. The CDR3 covers 15 residues. The full variable domain, completed using reference TRBV5-6 and TRBJ1-5, is DAGVTQSPTHLIKTRGQQVTLRCSPKSGHDTVSWYQQALGQGPQFIFQYYEEEERQRGNFPDRFSGHQFPNYSSELNVNALLLGDSALYLCASSLSPGFNQPQHFGDGTRLSIL.

The V call is TRBV7-2, the J call TRBJ2-7; 10 bases agree with TRBD2. From germline, CDR1 is SGHTA and CDR2 FQGNSA. The ends lost 1 base at V and 5 bases at J; junction bases unmatched: 5. This CDR3 contains 15 residues. DNA for the CDR3: TGTGCCAGCAGCTTAGTTCTAGCGGGGGCCAACGAGCAGTACTTC. Translating it yields CASSLVLAGANEQYF.

This chain links TRBV18 with TRBJ2-3, with 10 bases aligning to TRBD2. CDR3 length: 17 amino acids. From germline, CDR1 is KGHSH and CDR2 LQKENI. Trimming cost V 0 bases and J 4 bases; bases outside gene matches: 7. The CDR3 coding sequence is TGTGCCAGCTCACCACCGGACTCCCTAGCGGGAGCAGATACGCAGTATTTT. Translated: CASSPPDSLAGADTQYF.

This clone was recorded once. The chain carries TRBV7-9 and TRBJ1-2; 8 bases are shared with TRBD1. V dropped 5 bases and J dropped 13; count of bases not matched to a gene: 3. The V gene's germline CDR1 is SEHNR and CDR2 FQNEAQ (reference sequence). This CDR3 is built from 10 residues. In DNA form, the CDR3 reads TGTGCCAGCAGCGCTGGACAGGGCACCTTC. Translated, it gives CASSAGQGTF.

The genes are TRBV4-3 and TRBJ1-2, with unresolved D. This CDR3 has 14 amino acids. The V gene lost 2 bases and the J gene lost 6 bases, with 13 bases spanning the gap. The germline gives CDR1 LGHNA, CDR2 YSLEER. This CDR3 is CASSQNNLRDGYTF. The CDR3 DNA sequence: TGCGCCAGCAGCCAAAACAACCTCCGGGATGGCTACACCTTC.

The chain joins TRBV28 to TRBJ2-5; D not resolved. The CDR3 spans 13 residues. Trimming cost V 3 bases and J 4 bases, with 9 bases left between them. Germline V gene data show CDR1 as MDHEN and CDR2 as SYDVKM. The DNA of the CDR3 is TGTGCCAGCAGTTTTCAGGTTAGAGAGACCCAGTACTTC. Translating it yields CASSFQVRETQYF.

The chain links TRBV27 to TRBJ2-1; the match to TRBD2 covers 11 bases. Unmatched junction bases numbered 8, after V lost 6 bases and J lost 7 bases. Germline assignment: CDR1 MNHEY and CDR2 SMNVEV (reference sequence). The CDR3 contains 15 residues. DNA for the CDR3: TGTGCCAGCAGACTAGCGGGAGCGTGGGGTAATGAGCAGTTCTTC. It yields the protein CASRLAGAWGNEQFF.

The chain uses TRBV4-2 and TRBJ2-1; 9 bases line up with TRBD2. The germline gives CDR1 LGHNA, CDR2 YNFKEQ. Losses at the gene ends were 2 bases for V and 3 bases for J; bases not matched to a gene: 5. This CDR3 has 16 residues. The CDR3 DNA follows: TGTGCCAGCAGCCAAAGACCGACTAGCGGCTACAATGAGCAGTTCTTC. Translating gives CASSQRPTSGYNEQFF.

This chain joins TRBV27 and TRBJ2-7; 10 nucleotides line up with TRBD1. V shed 5 bases and J 3 bases; nucleotides not matched to a gene: 10. This CDR3 region has 16 residues. Germline CDR1 and CDR2: MNHEY and SMNVEV (reference sequence). The CDR3 bases are TGTGCCAGCAGTCCCCGAGGGACAGGGGCGGACTACGAGCAGTACTTC. Protein product: CASSPRGTGADYEQYF.

This clone was counted a few times. The chain links TRBV5-1 to TRBJ2-7; 8 positions agree with TRBD1. The CDR3 is 16 amino acids. The J segment lost 5 bases and the V segment lost 4 bases, leaving 14 bases of the junction unmatched. Germline V gives CDR1 SGHRS, CDR2 YFSETQ. As DNA, the CDR3 is TGCGCCAGCAGCCCCGCCCTGACAGGGGCTCACGACGAGCAGTACTTC. Residues: CASSPALTGAHDEQYF.

The rearrangement uses TRBV19 and TRBJ2-6; D gene unclear. The CDR3 runs to 15 residues. Trimming removed 5 bases from V and 0 bases from J, with 8 bases in between. The germline CDR1 and CDR2 sequences are LNHDA and SQIVND (reference sequence). The CDR3 bases are TGTGCCAGTAGTGCCGTCGGCTCTGGGGCCAACGTCCTGACTTTC. Protein: CASSAVGSGANVLTF.

Comment on this clone: The junction differs from germline at one of its ends, possibly a read error. CDR3 region: CASSLTSGVGGELFF. CDR3 coding DNA: TGTGCTAGCAGCTTAACTAGCGGAGTGGGCGGGGAGCTGTTTTTT. V and J are TRBV7-7 and TRBJ2-2, with 8 bases identical to TRBD2. This CDR3 region has 15 residues. The germline gives CDR1 SSHAT, CDR2 FNYEAQ (reference sequence).

This sequence joins TRBV10-2 and TRBJ2-5; 7 bases fit TRBD2. J lost 5 bases, V lost 4 bases, and 10 bases had no gene match. CDR1 and CDR2 from the germline V gene are WSHSY and SAAADI. This CDR3 is 15 amino acids long. The DNA for the CDR3 is TGCGCCAGCAGTGCTGCGGGAGAGGGTAGGGAGACCCAGTACTTC. It encodes CASSAAGEGRETQYF.

There are a few counts of this clone. The chain recombines TRBV27 with TRBJ1-2; a weak D match, TRBD1 (6 bases). V was clipped by 2 bases and J by 4 bases, with 14 bases between them. CDR1 and CDR2 from the germline V gene are MNHEY and SMNVEV (reference sequence). There are 15 residues in the CDR3. The CDR3 coding sequence is TGTGCCAGCAGTTTAGTTGGGGTAGGGGGCTATGGCTACACCTTC. Translation: CASSLVGVGGYGYTF.

Only a few counts were recorded for this clone. The CDR3 spells CASSLAARGPTEAFF. For the CDR3, the DNA is TGTGCCAGCAGCTTAGCAGCCAGGGGGCCCACTGAAGCTTTCTTT. The rearrangement links TRBV7-8 to TRBJ1-1; TRBD1 matches 8 bases. The CDR3 consists of 15 residues. V dropped 0 bases and J dropped 4; count of bases not matched to a gene: 4. Germline values: CDR1 SGHVS, CDR2 FQNEAQ.

The gene calls are TRBV28 and TRBJ2-1, with 8 bases lining up with TRBD2. CDR3 length: 16 amino acids. From germline, CDR1 is MDHEN and CDR2 SYDVKM. With V trimmed by 6 bases and J by 0 bases, 7 bases remained unmatched. This CDR3 is CASRAGGDPSYNEQFF. CDR3 coding DNA: TGTGCCAGCAGGGCCGGGGGGGATCCCTCCTACAATGAGCAGTTCTTC.

The chain recombines TRBV7-9 with TRBJ2-1, with 7 nucleotides matching TRBD1. This CDR3 is 15 amino acids long. The germline gives CDR1 SEHNR, CDR2 FQNEAQ (reference sequence). Trimming at V came to 4 bases and at J to 6 bases, leaving 9 bases not matched to a gene. As DNA, the CDR3 is TGTGCCAGCAGCTCCCAGGGGGTGGCCATCAATGAGCAGTTCTTC. This gives the protein CASSSQGVAINEQFF.

This rearrangement joins TRBV4-1 to TRBJ1-2; D unresolved. Germline-derived CDR1 and CDR2 are MGHRA and YSYEKL. V lost 1 base and J lost 2, with 8 bases in between. The CDR3 is made up of 14 amino acids. CDR3 region: CASSQVSRNYGYTF. The CDR3 region has the DNA TGCGCCAGCAGCCAAGTCTCCAGAAACTATGGCTACACCTTC.